The 29 T cell receptor beta chains in this list originate from one sample, sequenced in a study of beta chain features in type 1 diabetes. Study outcomes and limitations: Significant though moderate, a shortening of TCRB CDR3s appeared in all four CD4+ subsets of Type 1 diabetes patients.

All of the isolated RNA was reverse transcribed, so expressed TCRB transcripts were sequenced. The repertoire was sequenced with immunoSEQ multiplex PCR; TCRdb's copy has only in-frame clones and lacks some. Seen here are approximately 170,000 clones, approximately 8.1% observed once, and the top ten hold approximately 1%. These receptors lack a known antigen. The specimen was central memory CD4+ T cells from blood. The receptors were sampled from a middle-aged woman with type 1 diabetes.

In its sample, this clone was seen a few times. V usage is TRBV7-2 and J usage is TRBJ2-1; D uncertain. Germline V lookup: CDR1 SGHTA, CDR2 FQGNSA. The CDR3 spans 11 residues. Trimming removed 4 bases from V and 6 bases from J, with 4 bases in between. CDR3 residues: CASSSSNEQFF. In DNA, the CDR3 is TGTGCCAGCAGCTCTTCCAATGAGCAGTTCTTC.

This clone was detected only a few times. The chain is built from TRBV28 and TRBJ2-4; TRBD2 agrees at 8 bases. The germline V gene has CDR1 MDHEN and CDR2 SYDVKM. The CDR3 sequence is 13 residues long. With V trimmed by 6 bases and J by 16 bases, 14 bases remained unmatched. CDR3 protein: CASSPQVRAGVYF. As DNA, the CDR3 is TGTGCCAGCAGCCCTCAAGTCCGAGCGGGAGTCTACTTC.

The chain carries TRBV6-5 and TRBJ2-3, with a tentative D call TRBD2 (6 bases). V was trimmed by 6 bases and J by 5 bases, leaving 12 bases between them. Germline V CDR1 and CDR2: MNHEY, SVGAGI. The CDR3 has 13 residues. CDR3 sequence: CASRVVGGDTQYF. The CDR3 DNA reads as TGTGCCAGCAGGGTCGTGGGGGGAGATACGCAGTATTTT.

This clone came up a few times. J is TRBJ2-5 and V is TRBV5-1; 9 bases agree with TRBD1. Germline V gene data show CDR1 as SGHRS and CDR2 as YFSETQ. V trimming: 0 bases; J trimming: 5 bases; junction bases outside the gene matches: 11. The CDR3 covers 17 residues. CDR3 in amino acids: CASSLEGDRERLETQYF. CDR3 nucleotides: TGCGCCAGCAGCTTGGAAGGGGACAGGGAGCGTTTGGAGACCCAGTACTTC.

This chain uses TRBV5-1 with TRBJ2-5, with TRBD1 as a possible D gene (8 bases). Trimming took 4 bases from V and 4 from J, leaving 20 bases between them. There are 16 residues in the CDR3. Germline CDR1 SGHRS, CDR2 YFSETQ. The CDR3 DNA is TGCGCCAGCAGCCTCCGTCCGACAGGGGAGGGAGAGACCCAGTACTTC. Translating it yields CASSLRPTGEGETQYF.

This clone has more than one count but fewer than ten. V usage is TRBV18 and J usage is TRBJ1-1; D may be TRBD1 (5 bases). The germline gives CDR1 KGHSH, CDR2 LQKENI. This CDR3 comprises 15 residues. The V gene lost 8 bases and the J gene lost 2 bases, with 18 bases spanning the gap. CDR3 in amino acids: CASGGGARGNTEAFF. Here the CDR3 DNA reads TGTGCCAGCGGAGGAGGGGCCCGGGGTAACACTGAAGCTTTCTTT.

This clone was counted a few times. This rearrangement joins TRBV4-2 to TRBJ1-1, with TRBD1 matching over 8 bases. This CDR3 is built from 14 residues. With V trimmed by 5 bases and J by 6 bases, 8 bases remained unmatched. Germline CDR1 is LGHNA and CDR2 is YNFKEQ. The DNA of the CDR3 is TGTGCCAGCAGCGGGGACAGGAGAATCCCTGAAGCTTTCTTT. It encodes CASSGDRRIPEAFF.

This rearrangement joins TRBV4-3 to TRBJ1-2, with TRBD1 matching 9 bases. V lost 0 bases and J lost 5; bases outside the gene matches: 4. The germline gives CDR1 LGHNA, CDR2 YSLEER. The CDR3 loop spans 15 amino acids. The CDR3 loop reads CASSQEGDREYGYTF. CDR3 bases: TGCGCCAGCAGCCAAGAGGGGGACAGGGAATATGGCTACACCTTC.

V is TRBV6-5 and J is TRBJ2-4; tentative D call: TRBD1 (5 bases). Germline CDR1 reads MNHEY; CDR2 reads SVGAGI. Trimming stripped 5 bases from V and 11 bases from J, with 13 bases between. This CDR3 has 12 residues. CDR3 sequence reads: CASSQGSSVQYF. CDR3 DNA sequence: TGTGCCAGCAGTCAGGGATCTTCGGTTCAGTACTTC.

In its sample, this clone was seen many times. This chain connects TRBV5-1 to TRBJ2-5; no clear D. The germline gives CDR1 SGHRS, CDR2 YFSETQ. V was cut by 2 bases and J by 2 bases, with 10 bases left in between. This CDR3 has 14 residues. The CDR3 reads CASSFSTRQETQYF. CDR3 nucleotide sequence: TGCGCCAGCAGCTTTTCGACACGTCAAGAGACCCAGTACTTC.

The V call is TRBV5-1, the J call TRBJ2-7; 8 positions match TRBD1. This CDR3 comprises 15 residues. Unmatched junction bases numbered 11, after V lost 4 bases and J lost 5 bases. CDR1 and CDR2 (germline): SGHRS, YFSETQ. For the CDR3, the DNA is TGCGCCAGCAGCATTCGACAGGGGACGCGGCACGAGCAGTACTTC. It specifies CASSIRQGTRHEQYF.

The chain joins TRBV5-1 to TRBJ2-7; 7 nucleotides line up with TRBD1. Germline values: CDR1 SGHRS, CDR2 YFSETQ. CDR3 size: 14 residues. V lost 6 bases, J lost 0 bases, and 6 bases stayed unmatched. CDR3 region: CASTAQGSSYEQYF. CDR3 nucleotide sequence: TGCGCCAGCACCGCACAGGGGAGCTCCTACGAGCAGTACTTC.

This clone showed up just a few times. V is TRBV6-4 and J is TRBJ2-1; TRBD2 matches 7 bases. This CDR3 has 15 residues. J lost 5 bases, V lost 3 bases, and 7 bases had no gene match. The germline CDR1 and CDR2 sequences are MRHNA and SNTAGT. CDR3 amino acids: CASSEGGRDNNEQFF. Here the CDR3 DNA reads TGTGCCAGCAGTGAAGGCGGGAGAGATAACAATGAGCAGTTCTTC.

J is TRBJ1-5 and V is TRBV4-1, with 7 bases aligning to TRBD1. CDR1 and CDR2 (germline): MGHRA, YSYEKL. The CDR3 has 15 amino acids. J gave up 4 bases and V 3 bases, and 6 bases lay outside the gene matches. The CDR3 bases are TGCGCCAGCAGCCACCCGGACAGGTCAAATCAGCCCCAGCATTTT. Amino acid sequence: CASSHPDRSNQPQHF.

The chain links TRBV5-4 to TRBJ2-2; D tentatively fits TRBD1 or TRBD2 (5 bases each). The V gene lost 4 bases and the J gene lost 8 bases, with 12 bases spanning the gap. This CDR3 spans 13 amino acids. Germline CDR1 SGHNT, CDR2 YYREEE (reference sequence). CDR3: CASSLGRAGELFF. In nucleotides, the CDR3 is TGTGCCAGCAGCCTGGGACGAGCGGGGGAGCTGTTTTTT.

The chain recombines TRBV5-4 with TRBJ2-6; 10 bases agree with TRBD1. With 4 bases clipped from V and 0 bases from J, the junction kept 10 bases outside the gene matches. Germline V lookup: CDR1 SGHNT, CDR2 YYREEE (reference sequence). The CDR3 runs 19 residues. The CDR3 nucleotides read TGTGCCAGCAGCCCTAAACCGGGACAGGGGATCTCTGGGGCCAACGTCCTGACTTTC. Protein: CASSPKPGQGISGANVLTF.

The genes are TRBV6-5 and TRBJ1-5; D not certain. This CDR3 is built from 15 residues. From germline, CDR1 is MNHEY and CDR2 SVGAGI. With 6 bases removed from V and 6 bases from J, the gap between germline ends came to 18 bases. The CDR3 here is CASSASFAGPQPQHF. In nucleotides, the CDR3 is TGTGCCAGCAGCGCTTCTTTTGCTGGGCCTCAGCCCCAGCATTTT.

On this clone: The germline gene is not matched at one end of the junction; a read error may be the cause. This sequence joins TRBV7-6 and TRBJ2-2; a possible D gene is TRBD2 (5 bases). The CDR3 totals 15 residues. CDR1 is SGHVS, CDR2 FNYEAQ, per germline. CDR3 DNA: TGTGCCAGCAGCTTACGACAAGGTGGACCCGGGGAACTGTTTTTT. It is translated as CASSLRQGGPGELFF.

This clone was seen more than once but under ten times. J is TRBJ2-2 and V is TRBV7-2; 8 nucleotides line up with TRBD2. The V segment lost 4 bases and the J segment 3 bases; nucleotides outside the gene matches: 4. Per the germline V gene, CDR1 is SGHTA and CDR2 is FQGNSA. The CDR3 is made up of 15 amino acids. This CDR3 is CASSSGTRYTGELFF. CDR3 sequence (DNA): TGTGCCAGCAGCTCCGGGACTAGATACACCGGGGAGCTGTTTTTT.

V and J are TRBV29-1 and TRBJ2-3, with 9 bases that match TRBD2. Germline V gene sequence: CDR1 SQVTM, CDR2 ANQGSEA. The J segment lost 4 bases and the V segment lost 1 base, leaving 6 bases of the junction unmatched. The CDR3 sequence is 15 residues long. This CDR3 is CSVEGGGRAADTQYF. The CDR3 DNA reads TGCAGCGTTGAAGGGGGCGGGAGGGCCGCAGATACGCAGTATTTT.

The rearrangement links TRBV7-2 to TRBJ1-4, with TRBD1 matching 9 bases. Germline lookup yields CDR1 SGHTA and CDR2 FQGNSA. The CDR3 covers 15 residues. The J segment lost 4 bases and the V segment lost 5 bases, leaving 5 bases of the junction unmatched. The CDR3 is CASSVGDRVNEKLFF. The CDR3 DNA follows: TGTGCCAGCAGCGTGGGGGACAGGGTTAATGAAAAACTGTTTTTT.

V and J are TRBV2 and TRBJ2-1, with TRBD1 identical over 8 bases. The V gene's germline CDR1 is SNHLY and CDR2 FYNNEI. V lost 6 bases to trimming and J lost 10 bases; unmatched junction nucleotides: 5. The CDR3 extends over 12 amino acids. As DNA, the CDR3 is TGTGCCAGCAGGGGACAGGCTCGGGAGCAGTTCTTC. It specifies CASRGQAREQFF.

This clone was detected only a few times. This rearrangement joins TRBV28 to TRBJ2-7, with D unclear. V was cut by 3 bases and J by 0 bases, with 12 bases left in between. The CDR3 sequence is 15 residues long. Germline-derived CDR1 and CDR2 are MDHEN and SYDVKM. The CDR3, as DNA: TGTGCCAGCAGTTTGTCGACTGAGAGCTCCTACGAGCAGTACTTC. Translated, it gives CASSLSTESSYEQYF.

The chain couples TRBV2 to TRBJ2-3, with D tentatively TRBD2 (6 bases). From germline, CDR1 is SNHLY and CDR2 FYNNEI. With 9 bases removed from V and 1 base from J, the gap between germline ends came to 8 bases. The CDR3 totals 12 residues. CDR3 amino acids: CASRRGTDTQYF. The CDR3 DNA follows: TGTGCCAGTAGGAGGGGCACAGATACGCAGTATTTT.

The chain joins TRBV5-1 to TRBJ1-1; a weak D match, TRBD1 (5 bases). The CDR3 loop spans 12 amino acids. The ends were cut back, 2 bases at V and 6 bases at J, with 8 bases in the middle. CDR1 is SGHRS, CDR2 YFSETQ, per germline. The CDR3: CASSFQGPEAFF. The CDR3 region has the DNA TGCGCCAGCAGCTTCCAGGGTCCTGAAGCTTTCTTT.

This clone appeared a few times. V usage is TRBV7-8 and J usage is TRBJ1-1, with 7 bases matching TRBD1. CDR3 length: 15 amino acids. J lost 0 bases, V lost 5 bases, and 6 bases had no gene match. In germline, CDR1 is SGHVS, CDR2 FQNEAQ. CDR3 protein: CASSPGGTVNTEAFF. CDR3 DNA sequence: TGTGCCAGCAGCCCAGGGGGGACGGTGAACACTGAAGCTTTCTTT.

The chain uses TRBV28 and TRBJ2-2, with D possibly matching TRBD1 (6 bases). V lost 11 bases to trimming and J lost 6 bases, with 13 bases between them. CDR1 is MDHEN and CDR2 is SYDVKM in the germline V gene. The CDR3 spans 12 residues. CDR3 nucleotide sequence: TGTGCCGGACAACAGGGTTCCGGGGAGCTGTTTTTT. This translates into CAGQQGSGELFF.

The chain joins TRBV5-1 to TRBJ1-2; 10 nucleotides align to TRBD1. The CDR3 is 14 amino acids. V lost 4 bases to trimming and J lost 6 bases; unmatched junction nucleotides: 6. In germline, CDR1 is SGHRS, CDR2 YFSETQ. This chain's CDR3 is CASSPGQGMNGYTF. The CDR3 region has the DNA TGCGCCAGCAGCCCGGGACAGGGGATGAATGGCTACACCTTC.

The J gene is TRBJ1-2, the V gene TRBV15; no clear D gene. The V gene lost 3 bases and the J gene lost 5 bases, with 13 bases spanning the gap. This CDR3 is built from 14 residues. Germline assignment: CDR1 LNHNV and CDR2 YYDKDF (reference sequence). The CDR3 sequence is CATSRVGGGYGYTF. The CDR3 DNA reads as TGTGCCACCAGCAGGGTTGGCGGAGGATATGGCTACACCTTC.